These T cell receptor beta chains were read from a single sample in a study of cytomegalovirus exposure and HLA in healthy donors. TCRdb's copy holds only in-frame clones and misses some; the assay was immunoSEQ multiplex PCR. The sample consists of 140,000 or so clones, approximately 78% of them appearing once. The sequenced sample consisted of PBMCs. These receptors came from a female donor in good health and CMV-seronegative. Both conserved end residues are part of each CDR3. Fields, in order: V gene, clone size, D gene, J gene, CDR3 protein, CDR3 DNA. The D gene is left open where the match is weak. Size tells how often a clone was seen (once, few, many) or the class of an expanded clone, and some rows leave it out.

v_call: TRBV4-1; clone_size: .; d_call: .; j_call: TRBJ1-1; cdr3_aa: CASSLEDSSITEAFF; cdr3_nt: TGCGCCAGCAGCCTTGAAGACAGTTCAATCACTGAAGCTTTCTTT
v_call: TRBV28; clone_size: .; d_call: TRBD1; j_call: TRBJ1-1; cdr3_aa: CASSGQGAEAFF; cdr3_nt: TGTGCCAGCAGCGGACAGGGGGCCGAAGCTTTCTTT
v_call: TRBV2; clone_size: .; d_call: TRBD2; j_call: TRBJ2-4; cdr3_aa: CASSEGLAGAIQYF; cdr3_nt: TGTGCCAGCAGTGAAGGTTTAGCGGGGGCCATTCAGTACTTC
v_call: TRBV7-6; clone_size: .; d_call: .; j_call: TRBJ2-7; cdr3_aa: CASSPDNANSYEQYF; cdr3_nt: TGTGCCAGCAGCCCAGACAACGCTAACTCCTACGAGCAGTACTTC
v_call: TRBV28; clone_size: .; d_call: .; j_call: TRBJ1-2; cdr3_aa: CASSPRGEANYGYTF; cdr3_nt: TGTGCCAGCAGTCCACGTGGAGAAGCTAACTATGGCTACACCTTC
v_call: TRBV30; clone_size: once; d_call: .; j_call: TRBJ1-2; cdr3_aa: CAWSVSGFEGYTF; cdr3_nt: TGTGCCTGGAGTGTATCCGGTTTTGAGGGCTACACCTTC
v_call: TRBV6-6; clone_size: few; d_call: .; j_call: TRBJ1-5; cdr3_aa: CASSLGGLEPQHF; cdr3_nt: TGTGCCAGCAGTTTGGGAGGACTCGAGCCCCAGCATTTT
v_call: TRBV15; clone_size: .; d_call: .; j_call: TRBJ2-1; cdr3_aa: CATSRDRGEGYNEQFF; cdr3_nt: TGTGCCACCAGCAGAGATCGCGGGGAAGGGTACAATGAGCAGTTCTTC
v_call: TRBV27; clone_size: .; d_call: .; j_call: TRBJ2-3; cdr3_aa: CASSGRRADTQYF; cdr3_nt: TGTGCCAGCAGCGGGAGACGAGCAGATACGCAGTATTTT
v_call: TRBV30; clone_size: .; d_call: .; j_call: TRBJ1-5; cdr3_aa: CAWSRSANNQPQHF; cdr3_nt: TGTGCCTGGAGTAGGTCAGCGAACAATCAGCCCCAGCATTTT
v_call: TRBV7-9; clone_size: few; d_call: .; j_call: TRBJ2-1; cdr3_aa: CASRTTYNEQFF; cdr3_nt: TGTGCCAGTAGGACTACCTACAATGAGCAGTTCTTC
v_call: TRBV28; clone_size: .; d_call: TRBD1; j_call: TRBJ1-2; cdr3_aa: CASSATGDVSYGYTF; cdr3_nt: TGTGCCAGCAGTGCTACAGGGGATGTGAGCTATGGCTACACCTTC
v_call: TRBV7-8; clone_size: .; d_call: TRBD1; j_call: TRBJ1-1; cdr3_aa: CASRNGLTGTEAFF; cdr3_nt: TGTGCCAGCAGAAACGGTTTGACAGGGACTGAAGCTTTCTTT
v_call: TRBV14; clone_size: .; d_call: TRBD1; j_call: TRBJ1-6; cdr3_aa: CASSQGQGFNSPLHF; cdr3_nt: TGTGCCAGCAGCCAGGGACAGGGTTTTAATTCACCCCTCCACTTT
v_call: TRBV30; clone_size: .; d_call: TRBD2; j_call: TRBJ2-4; cdr3_aa: CAWTGTSFNIQYF; cdr3_nt: TGTGCCTGGACCGGGACTAGCTTTAACATTCAGTACTTC
v_call: TRBV27; clone_size: .; d_call: TRBD1; j_call: TRBJ2-7; cdr3_aa: CASSLKGQGFSYEQYF; cdr3_nt: TGTGCCAGCTCCCTGAAGGGACAGGGATTCTCCTACGAGCAGTACTTC
v_call: TRBV4-3; clone_size: .; d_call: TRBD1; j_call: TRBJ2-1; cdr3_aa: CASSQTWTGTGRGEQFF; cdr3_nt: TGCGCCAGCAGCCAAACATGGACAGGTACCGGGCGAGGTGAGCAGTTCTTC
v_call: TRBV5-4; clone_size: .; d_call: TRBD1; j_call: TRBJ2-7; cdr3_aa: CASSPGTGLSYEQYF; cdr3_nt: TGTGCCAGCAGCCCCGGGACAGGGCTCTCCTACGAGCAGTACTTC
v_call: TRBV5-4; clone_size: .; d_call: .; j_call: TRBJ1-3; cdr3_aa: CASSLAASSGNTIYF; cdr3_nt: TGTGCCAGCAGCTTGGCTGCCAGCTCTGGAAACACCATATATTTT
v_call: TRBV7-9; clone_size: .; d_call: .; j_call: TRBJ2-7; cdr3_aa: CASSLAARVYEQYF; cdr3_nt: TGTGCCAGCAGCTTAGCGGCCAGGGTCTACGAGCAGTACTTC
v_call: TRBV19; clone_size: .; d_call: .; j_call: TRBJ1-1; cdr3_aa: CASSITAEAFF; cdr3_nt: TGTGCCAGTAGTATAACAGCTGAAGCTTTCTTT
v_call: TRBV6-1; clone_size: .; d_call: TRBD1; j_call: TRBJ1-1; cdr3_aa: CASSDKGQGATEAFF; cdr3_nt: TGTGCCAGCAGTGACAAGGGACAGGGGGCCACTGAAGCTTTCTTT
v_call: TRBV5-4; clone_size: few; d_call: TRBD1; j_call: TRBJ2-1; cdr3_aa: CASKTGGTGHNEQFF; cdr3_nt: TGTGCCAGCAAAACCGGAGGGACAGGACACAATGAGCAGTTCTTC
v_call: TRBV6-1; clone_size: .; d_call: .; j_call: TRBJ2-3; cdr3_aa: CASSARTDTQYF; cdr3_nt: TGTGCCAGCAGTGCCAGAACAGATACGCAGTATTTT
v_call: TRBV2; clone_size: .; d_call: .; j_call: TRBJ1-1; cdr3_aa: CASKQAGMNTEAFF; cdr3_nt: TGTGCCAGCAAGCAGGCGGGGATGAACACTGAAGCTTTCTTT
v_call: TRBV30; clone_size: .; d_call: .; j_call: TRBJ2-7; cdr3_aa: CAWSIGGIYEQYF; cdr3_nt: TGTGCCTGGAGTATTGGGGGGATCTACGAGCAGTACTTC
v_call: TRBV30; clone_size: .; d_call: TRBD2; j_call: TRBJ2-1; cdr3_aa: CAWTNGLAGGPEFF; cdr3_nt: TGTGCCTGGACCAACGGACTAGCGGGGGGGCCCGAGTTCTTC
v_call: TRBV13; clone_size: .; d_call: TRBD1; j_call: TRBJ1-3; cdr3_aa: CASSESRTGYSGNTIYF; cdr3_nt: TGTGCCAGCAGCGAGAGTAGGACAGGATATTCTGGAAACACCATATATTTT
v_call: TRBV27; clone_size: few; d_call: .; j_call: TRBJ1-5; cdr3_aa: CASSLFGHQPQHF; cdr3_nt: TGTGCCAGCAGTTTATTTGGGCATCAGCCCCAGCATTTT
v_call: TRBV11-1; clone_size: .; d_call: .; j_call: TRBJ1-1; cdr3_aa: CASSPDRGEAFF; cdr3_nt: TGTGCCAGCAGCCCGGACAGAGGAGAAGCTTTCTTT
v_call: TRBV6-1; clone_size: .; d_call: TRBD1; j_call: TRBJ2-5; cdr3_aa: CASSPGGETQYF; cdr3_nt: TGTGCCAGCAGCCCAGGGGGAGAGACCCAGTACTTC
v_call: TRBV30; clone_size: .; d_call: .; j_call: TRBJ2-7; cdr3_aa: CAWSLGDSLYEQYF; cdr3_nt: TGTGCCTGGAGTCTAGGGGACTCGCTCTACGAGCAGTACTTC
v_call: TRBV7-9; clone_size: few; d_call: .; j_call: TRBJ1-3; cdr3_aa: CASSVAGFGNTIYF; cdr3_nt: TGTGCCAGCAGCGTCGCAGGGTTTGGAAACACCATATATTTT
v_call: TRBV7-2; clone_size: .; d_call: TRBD2; j_call: TRBJ2-5; cdr3_aa: CASSLAGGLKTQYF; cdr3_nt: TGTGCCAGCAGCCTAGCGGGGGGGTTGAAGACCCAGTACTTC
v_call: TRBV27; clone_size: many; d_call: .; j_call: TRBJ2-7; cdr3_aa: CASSLTIPVSYEQYF; cdr3_nt: TGTGCCAGCAGTTTAACGATACCAGTCTCCTACGAGCAGTACTTC
v_call: TRBV7-9; clone_size: .; d_call: TRBD1; j_call: TRBJ2-1; cdr3_aa: CASSPTSDRGGEQFF; cdr3_nt: TGTGCCAGCAGCCCAACCTCGGACAGGGGTGGAGAGCAGTTCTTC
v_call: TRBV9; clone_size: .; d_call: TRBD2; j_call: TRBJ2-3; cdr3_aa: CASSVIAGGIDTQYF; cdr3_nt: TGTGCCAGCAGCGTAATAGCGGGGGGGATAGATACGCAGTATTTT
v_call: TRBV5-1; clone_size: .; d_call: .; j_call: TRBJ1-4; cdr3_aa: CASSPGANEKLFF; cdr3_nt: TGCGCCAGCAGCCCTGGGGCCAATGAAAAACTGTTTTTT
v_call: TRBV19; clone_size: .; d_call: .; j_call: TRBJ2-3; cdr3_aa: CASRGLGAITDTQYF; cdr3_nt: TGTGCCAGTAGAGGGCTAGGGGCTATCACAGATACGCAGTATTTT
v_call: TRBV6-6; clone_size: .; d_call: TRBD1; j_call: TRBJ2-2; cdr3_aa: CATFPGQGPGELFF; cdr3_nt: TGTGCCACATTCCCCGGACAGGGCCCCGGGGAGCTGTTTTTT
v_call: TRBV5-4; clone_size: .; d_call: .; j_call: TRBJ1-2; cdr3_aa: CASSMGSPGSIEYGYPF; cdr3_nt: TGTGCCAGCAGTATGGGGAGTCCGGGGTCCATCGAATATGGCTACCCCTTC
v_call: TRBV5-1; clone_size: .; d_call: .; j_call: TRBJ2-7; cdr3_aa: CASSWRVSEGSYEQYF; cdr3_nt: TGCGCCAGCAGCTGGAGGGTGAGCGAGGGGTCCTACGAGCAGTACTTC
v_call: TRBV6-5; clone_size: few; d_call: TRBD1; j_call: TRBJ1-5; cdr3_aa: CASRLAAGGQPQHF; cdr3_nt: TGTGCCAGCAGGTTGGCGGCAGGGGGACAGCCCCAGCATTTT
v_call: TRBV27; clone_size: few; d_call: TRBD2; j_call: TRBJ2-1; cdr3_aa: CASSSQASGRAREQFF; cdr3_nt: TGTGCCAGCAGTTCCCAGGCTAGCGGGAGGGCCCGGGAGCAGTTCTTC
v_call: TRBV5-1; clone_size: .; d_call: TRBD1; j_call: TRBJ1-2; cdr3_aa: CASSAGTGTGYTF; cdr3_nt: TGCGCCAGCAGCGCCGGGACAGGGACCGGCTACACCTTC
v_call: TRBV9; clone_size: .; d_call: TRBD1; j_call: TRBJ2-5; cdr3_aa: CASSVGSRQGNRETQYF; cdr3_nt: TGTGCCAGCAGCGTAGGTTCCCGACAGGGCAATAGGGAGACCCAGTACTTC
v_call: TRBV6-1; clone_size: few; d_call: .; j_call: TRBJ1-5; cdr3_aa: CASTRDTNQPQHF; cdr3_nt: TGTGCCAGTACAAGGGACACTAATCAGCCCCAGCATTTT
v_call: TRBV6-6; clone_size: .; d_call: .; j_call: TRBJ1-2; cdr3_aa: CASSYEGVEGYTF; cdr3_nt: TGTGCCAGCAGTTACGAGGGGGTCGAGGGATACACCTTC
v_call: TRBV15; clone_size: .; d_call: TRBD2; j_call: TRBJ2-3; cdr3_aa: CATSRGTSGRADTQYF; cdr3_nt: TGTGCCACCAGCAGAGGGACTAGCGGGCGGGCAGATACGCAGTATTTT
v_call: TRBV2; clone_size: .; d_call: TRBD1; j_call: TRBJ1-6; cdr3_aa: CASSETRGPGNSPLHF; cdr3_nt: TGTGCCAGCAGTGAGACAAGGGGGCCAGGGAATTCACCCCTCCACTTT
v_call: TRBV29-1; clone_size: .; d_call: .; j_call: TRBJ2-7; cdr3_aa: CSVYYREGKQYF; cdr3_nt: TGCAGCGTGTACTACAGGGAAGGAAAGCAGTACTTC
v_call: TRBV11-1; clone_size: .; d_call: .; j_call: TRBJ2-2; cdr3_aa: CASSHLRDWVTGELFF; cdr3_nt: TGTGCCAGCAGCCATTTGCGGGACTGGGTCACCGGGGAGCTGTTTTTT
v_call: TRBV7-7; clone_size: .; d_call: TRBD2; j_call: TRBJ2-2; cdr3_aa: CASSPLTAGGPAELFF; cdr3_nt: TGTGCCAGCAGCCCCCTTACGGCGGGAGGGCCCGCGGAGCTGTTTTTT
v_call: TRBV7-9; clone_size: .; d_call: .; j_call: TRBJ2-2; cdr3_aa: CASSTPPGLNTGELFF; cdr3_nt: TGTGCCAGCAGCACGCCCCCGGGACTGAACACCGGGGAGCTGTTTTTT